This TCR beta chain was sequenced for a study of early T cells in non-severe SARS-CoV-2 infection. This clonotype appeared many times. Separate cDNA molecules each had unique molecular identifiers attached to them. TCRdb re-derived calls from the 5' RACE reads in MiXCR, one entry per CDR3 protein. The data contain just over 60,000 distinct CDR3 sequences, almost 9.5% of them singletons. V shed 2 bases and J 7 bases; nucleotides not matched to a gene: 10. Germline CDR1 and CDR2: MNHEY and SVGAGI. The CDR3 runs to 15 residues. The sequenced sample was whole blood. This TCR came from an adult who was a healthcare worker with PCR-confirmed SARS-CoV-2 infection or an uninfected control (not recorded which). The chain has TRBV6-5 and TRBJ1-2, with 7 bases matching TRBD1. The CDR3 protein is CASSYARQGLSGYTF. CDR3 DNA: TGTGCCAGCAGTTACGCTAGACAGGGCCTGTCTGGCTACACCTTC.